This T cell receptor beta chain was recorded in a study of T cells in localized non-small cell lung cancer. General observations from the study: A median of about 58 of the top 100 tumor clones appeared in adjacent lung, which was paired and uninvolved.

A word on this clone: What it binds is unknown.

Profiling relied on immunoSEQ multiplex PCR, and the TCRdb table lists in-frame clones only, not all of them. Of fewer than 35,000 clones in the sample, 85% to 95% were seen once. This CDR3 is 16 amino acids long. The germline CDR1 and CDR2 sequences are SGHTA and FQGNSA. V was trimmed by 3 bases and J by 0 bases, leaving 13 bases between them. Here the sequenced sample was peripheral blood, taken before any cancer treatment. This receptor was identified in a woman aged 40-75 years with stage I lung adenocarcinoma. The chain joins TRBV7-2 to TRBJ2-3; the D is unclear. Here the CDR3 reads CASSFSLGRSTDTQYF. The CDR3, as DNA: TGTGCCAGCAGCTTTTCACTGGGAAGGAGCACAGATACGCAGTATTTT.